One sample yielded the 21 T cell receptor beta chains listed below, sequenced in a study of T cells in Graves' hyperthyroidism and ophthalmopathy (dated by TCRdb to between 2017 and 2020). Library preparation employed multiplex PCR. Sequencing was performed on an Illumina HiSeq 2000. Amplification of TCR beta CDR3 regions was carried out from RNA transcripts. A first-round RT-PCR of the TCR CDR3 used the HTBI primer set with the Qiagen OneStep RT-PCR kit. Using fastp trimming at Q25 and MiXCR clonotype assembly, TCRdb reanalyzed the public sequencing data and kept in-frame beta chains. Every CDR3 protein is listed once, alongside the most common genes and DNA of its rows. Present in this sample are about 480,000 distinct CDR3 sequences, around a quarter of which were seen just once. Approximately 10% of the sample is taken by the ten largest. Specimen: blood. The receptor set was obtained from a woman aged 25-40 years with Graves' ophthalmopathy.

This clonotype was picked up many times. The chain uses TRBV6-2 or TRBV6-3 and TRBJ2-7; maybe TRBD2 (5 bases). CDR3 length: 15 residues. V lost 1 base, J lost 2 bases, and 12 bases lay in between. Germline lookup yields CDR1 MNHEY and CDR2 SVGEGT. CDR3 coding DNA: TGTGCCAGCAGTTACTACTCACTGAGGGCCTACGAGCAGTACTTC. Its translation is CASSYYSLRAYEQYF.

This clonotype was detected many times. A much larger clone differs by one base, so this may be a read error. The chain recombines TRBV6-2 or TRBV6-3 with TRBJ2-2, with D perhaps TRBD2 (5 bases). Per germline, CDR1 MNHEY and CDR2 SVGEGT. The CDR3 totals 14 residues. The DNA of the CDR3 is TGTGCCAGCAGTTACAAGGCGAGGCACGGGGAGCTGTCTTTT. Protein: CASSYKARHGELSF.

The chain carries TRBV20-1 and TRBJ2-7, with unresolved D. The CDR3 length is 12 residues. The germline V and J ends were trimmed by 1 base and 4 bases, with 8 bases remaining between them. CDR1 and CDR2 from the germline V gene are DFQATT and SNEGSKA (reference sequence). The CDR3 nucleotides read TGCAGTGCTAGAGGCAGGCTATACGAGCAGTACTTC. It is translated as CSARGRLYEQYF.

This clonotype turned up a few times. Being one base from a much bigger clone, this may be a read error. CDR3 in amino acids: CASGLVGTPSF. CDR3 nucleotide sequence: TGTGCTAGTGGTTTGGTAGGGACGCCTAGCTTC. The chain carries TRBV12-5 and TRBJ1-2, with a tentative D call TRBD1 (5 bases). Germline V CDR1 and CDR2: LGHNT, FRNRAP. The CDR3 has 11 residues. Filled out from reference TRBV12-5 and TRBJ1-2, the complete variable domain reads DARVTQTPRHKVTEMGQEVTMRCQPILGHNTVFWYRQTMMQGLELLAYFRNRAPLDDSGMPKDRFSAEMPDATLATLKIQPSEPRDSAVYFCASGLVGTPSFGSGTRLTVV.

At least ten counts were recorded for this clonotype. The chain carries TRBV6-2 or TRBV6-3 and TRBJ2-7, with TRBD1 matching 7 bases. CDR1 and CDR2 from the germline V gene are MNHEY and SVGEGT. Trimming took 6 bases from V and 2 from J; bases not matched to a gene: 19. The CDR3 has 18 amino acids. For the CDR3, the DNA is TGTGCCAGCAGGTCAGGGACAGCTCGTTCCTTACAACCCTACGAGCAGTACTTC. It codes for CASRSGTARSLQPYEQYF.

This sequence joins TRBV5-1 and TRBJ2-5, with TRBD1 matching 7 bases. With V trimmed by 2 bases and J by 1 base, 8 bases remained unmatched. The CDR3 is made up of 16 amino acids. CDR1 and CDR2 from the germline V gene are SGHRS and YFSETQ. The CDR3 protein is CASSFKTGSFQETQYF. The CDR3 DNA reads TGCGCCAGCAGCTTTAAGACAGGGAGTTTCCAAGAGACCCAGTACTTC.

This clonotype was counted ten times or more. This chain connects TRBV29-1 to TRBJ2-7; tentatively, D is TRBD2 (5 bases). With 4 bases removed from V and 5 bases from J, the gap between germline ends came to 9 bases. Germline lookup yields CDR1 SQVTM and CDR2 ANQGSEA. CDR3 length: 11 amino acids. CDR3 sequence: CSVGGAHEQYF. The CDR3 nucleotides read TGCAGCGTTGGGGGAGCCCACGAGCAGTACTTC.

This clonotype was seen a handful of times. The J gene is TRBJ2-5, the V gene TRBV12-3 or TRBV12-4; weak D call: TRBD1 (5 bases). The CDR3 totals 14 residues. Trimming shortened V by 7 bases and J by 2 bases, and 14 bases separated the two germline ends. The CDR3 loop is CASMGQGMQETQYF. Here the CDR3 DNA reads TGTGCCAGCATGGGCCAGGGTATGCAAGAGACCCAGTACTTC.

This clonotype was seen a handful of times. This sequence joins TRBV6-1 and TRBJ2-5; D not certain. V lost 7 bases to trimming and J lost 2 bases, with 8 bases between them. Per germline, CDR1 MNHNS and CDR2 SASEGT. The CDR3 is made up of 12 amino acids. This chain's CDR3 is CASMTQQETQYF. DNA for the CDR3: TGTGCCAGCATGACCCAACAAGAGACCCAGTACTTC.

This clonotype was detected many times. The V gene is TRBV29-1, the J gene TRBJ1-2; D call uncertain. The CDR3 extends over 12 amino acids. Per the germline V gene, CDR1 is SQVTM and CDR2 is ANQGSEA. V was shortened by 4 bases and J by 5 bases, with 11 bases between the two germline ends. The DNA for the CDR3 is TGCAGCGTTGGGGGAGTCCCTTATGGCTACACCTTC. Its translation is CSVGGVPYGYTF.

This clonotype has at least ten counts. This chain joins TRBV9 and TRBJ1-2, with D hard to call. The germline V and J ends were trimmed by 0 bases and 8 bases, with 14 bases remaining between them. The CDR3 is 14 residues long. Germline V CDR1 and CDR2: SGDLS, YYNGEE. CDR3 residues: CASSVGTTSEGYTF. CDR3 coding DNA: TGTGCCAGCAGCGTAGGGACTACTTCTGAAGGCTACACCTTC.

About this clonotype: This may come from a read error, since a much larger clone is one base off. V gene TRBV28 combines with J gene TRBJ1-1; D is ambiguous. Germline values: CDR1 MDHEN, CDR2 SYDVKM. The CDR3 is 14 amino acids. CDR3 bases: TGTGCCAGCAGAAGACGGGTGATGAACACTGAAGCTTGCTTT. It specifies CASRRRVMNTEACF.

This clonotype was recorded many times. The CDR3 region is CASSEVDRDEQYF. DNA of the CDR3: TGTGCCAGCAGTGAAGTGGACAGGGACGAGCAGTACTTC. J is TRBJ2-7 and V is TRBV6-1; 8 nucleotides align to TRBD1. The CDR3 consists of 13 residues. The germline V gene encodes CDR1 MNHNS and CDR2 SASEGT. Trimming took 1 base from V and 5 from J; bases not matched to a gene: 1.

This clonotype was picked up a small number of times. This chain connects TRBV3-1 to TRBJ1-5, with D unclear. CDR3 length: 14 residues. The V gene's germline CDR1 is LGHDT and CDR2 YNNKEL (reference sequence). The V end was cut by 4 bases, the J end by 5 bases, with 12 bases between. CDR3 amino acids: CASSPQVQDQPQHF. The CDR3 DNA follows: TGTGCCAGCAGCCCTCAGGTGCAAGATCAGCCCCAGCATTTT.

This clonotype was observed at least ten times. This chain joins TRBV6-2 or TRBV6-3 and TRBJ2-5, with D hard to call. Trimming left V 2 bases short and J 3 bases short, with 10 bases between. The V gene's germline CDR1 is MNHEY and CDR2 SVGEGT. The CDR3 runs 14 residues. The CDR3 sequence: CASSYLQEKETQYF. The CDR3 DNA reads as TGTGCCAGCAGTTACCTCCAGGAAAAAGAGACCCAGTACTTC.

The chain links TRBV30 to TRBJ2-7, with D possibly TRBD1 on 5 matching bases. This CDR3 has 12 residues. Trimming stripped 2 bases from V and 2 bases from J, with 7 bases between. Germline CDR1 and CDR2: GTSNPN and SVGIG (reference sequence). The CDR3 DNA is TGTGCCTGGAGTTCAGGGACCTACGAGCAGTACTTC. This gives the protein CAWSSGTYEQYF.

The V gene is TRBV12-3 or TRBV12-4, the J gene TRBJ1-1; no definite D call. V shed 6 bases and J shed 1 base, with 9 bases lying between them. The CDR3 runs 13 residues. CDR3 coding DNA: TGTGCCAGCAGCAAAAGACGGAACACTGAAGCTTTCTTT. Protein product: CASSKRRNTEAFF.

This clonotype came up many times. The chain carries TRBV11-2 and TRBJ2-5; 10 bases map to TRBD1. Germline loops: CDR1 SGHAT, CDR2 FQNNGV. The junction had 2 bases not matched to a gene; V was cut back by 5 bases and J by 2 bases. The length of the CDR3 is 14 residues. The CDR3 DNA is TGTGCCAGCAGCAAGGGACAGGGGCAAGAGACCCAGTACTTC. Translation gives CASSKGQGQETQYF. Supplemented by reference TRBV11-2 and TRBJ2-5, the full variable domain reads EAGVAQSPRYKIIEKRQSVAFWCNPISGHATLYWYQQILGQGPKLLIQFQNNGVVDDSQLPKDRFSAERLKGVDSTLKIQPAKLEDSAVYLCASSKGQGQETQYFGPGTRLLVL.

There are a few counts of this clonotype. The CDR3 nucleotides read TGTGCCAGCGCTGGGACAGGCAATGAGCAGTTCTTC. Translating gives CASAGTGNEQFF. The V call is TRBV9, the J call TRBJ2-1; 8 nucleotides agree with TRBD1. Germline V lookup: CDR1 SGDLS, CDR2 YYNGEE. V gave up 7 bases and J gave up 6 bases; unmatched junction bases: 3. CDR3 length equals 12 residues.

This chain links TRBV19 with TRBJ1-1; 7 bases fit TRBD1. The V segment lost 6 bases and the J segment 2 bases; nucleotides outside the gene matches: 6. The CDR3 loop spans 14 amino acids. Germline assignment: CDR1 LNHDA and CDR2 SQIVND (reference sequence). CDR3 nucleotides: TGTGCCAGTAGGCGGGACAGACATAACACTGAAGCTTTCTTT. It encodes CASRRDRHNTEAFF. The whole variable domain, remainder taken from reference TRBV19 and TRBJ1-1, is DGGITQSPKYLFRKEGQNVTLSCEQNLNHDAMYWYRQDPGQGLRLIYYSQIVNDFQKGDIAEGYSVSREKKESFPLTVTSAQKNPTAFYLCASRRDRHNTEAFFGQGTRLTVV.

The chain carries TRBV12-3 or TRBV12-4 and TRBJ1-6; no definite D call. The V end lost 6 bases, the J end lost 9 bases, and 12 bases lay between the germline ends. CDR3 size: 13 residues. The CDR3 protein is CASSPGPGSPLHF. In DNA form, the CDR3 reads TGTGCCAGCAGCCCCGGTCCGGGTTCACCCCTCCACTTT.